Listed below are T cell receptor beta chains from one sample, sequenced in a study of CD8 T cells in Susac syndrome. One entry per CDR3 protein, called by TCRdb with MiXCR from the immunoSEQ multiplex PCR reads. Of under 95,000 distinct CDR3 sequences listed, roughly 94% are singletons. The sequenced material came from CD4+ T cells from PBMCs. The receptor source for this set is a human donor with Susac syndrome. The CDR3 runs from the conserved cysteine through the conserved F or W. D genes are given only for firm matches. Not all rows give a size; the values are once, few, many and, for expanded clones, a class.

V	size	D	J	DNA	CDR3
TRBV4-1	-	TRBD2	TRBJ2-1	TGCGCCAGCAGCCAGATGGGCCAGCGGGGGGGCAATGAGCAGTTCTTC	CASSQMGQRGGNEQFF
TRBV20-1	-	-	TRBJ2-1	TGCAGTGCCCCCCTGGGGGCAGGGTACAATGAGCAGTTCTTC	CSAPLGAGYNEQFF
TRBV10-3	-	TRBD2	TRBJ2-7	TGTGCCATCAGCCCTGGGACTAGCGGGGGGGCCCTCGGGCAGTACTTC	CAISPGTSGGALGQYF
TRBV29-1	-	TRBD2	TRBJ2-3	TGCAGCGTTGACCGTTCGGGGGGTTCAGATACGCAGTATTTT	CSVDRSGGSDTQYF
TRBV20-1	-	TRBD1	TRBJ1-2	TGCAGTGCTAGAGTTCGAACAGGGGGCGGGGGCTACACCTTC	CSARVRTGGGGYTF
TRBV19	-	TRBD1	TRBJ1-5	TGTGCCAGTAGTACGCTCGGGGACAGACGGCTGCATTTT	CASSTLGDRRLHF
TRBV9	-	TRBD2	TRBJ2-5	TGTGCCAGCAGCGTAGACCCGAGCGGGGGCCAGAAAGAGACCCAGTACTTC	CASSVDPSGGQKETQYF
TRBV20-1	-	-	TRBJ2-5	TGCAGTGCACTAGGGTACCCAGGGGAGACCCAGTACTTC	CSALGYPGETQYF
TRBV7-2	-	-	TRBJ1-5	TGTGCCAGCAGCTTAGCGGTGGGGGGAAATCAGCCCCAGCATTTT	CASSLAVGGNQPQHF
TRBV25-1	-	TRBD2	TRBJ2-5	TGTGCCAGCAGTAATCTGGGGGGGGAGACCCAGTACTTC	CASSNLGGETQYF
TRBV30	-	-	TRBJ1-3	TGTGCCGGGCAACAGGGCCTAAACTCTGGAAACACCATATATTTT	CAGQQGLNSGNTIYF
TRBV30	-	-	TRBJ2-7	TGTGCCTGGAGGTCTGATTCCTACGAGCAGTACTTC	CAWRSDSYEQYF
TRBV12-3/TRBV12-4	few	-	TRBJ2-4	TGTGCCAGCAGTTTTGGTCAGGGAAACATTCAGTACTTC	CASSFGQGNIQYF
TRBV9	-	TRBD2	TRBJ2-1	TGTGCCAGCAGCGTTGGGCGGGGGGCCCGAGACAATGAGCAGTTCTTC	CASSVGRGARDNEQFF
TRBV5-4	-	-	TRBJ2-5	TGTGCCAGCAGCTTGGGGCTACCCGAGGGGACCCAGTACTTC	CASSLGLPEGTQYF
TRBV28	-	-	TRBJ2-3	TGTGCCAGCAGTTTAGTCCTAGCGAATGAGGATACGCAGTATTTT	CASSLVLANEDTQYF
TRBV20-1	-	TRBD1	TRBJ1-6	TGCAGTGCTAAGTGGGACAGGGGAAGTTCACCCCTCCACTTT	CSAKWDRGSSPLHF
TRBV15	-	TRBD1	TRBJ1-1	TGTGCCACCAGCAGAGAACGGGGCAAGGGGGCGGCTTTCTTT	CATSRERGKGAAFF
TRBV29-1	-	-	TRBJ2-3	TGCAGCGTATCAGGGGGGGTGAGCACAGATACGCAGTATTTT	CSVSGGVSTDTQYF
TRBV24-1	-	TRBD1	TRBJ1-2	TGTGCCACCAGTGATTCAGGACAGGGGCGATACTATGGCTACACCTTC	CATSDSGQGRYYGYTF
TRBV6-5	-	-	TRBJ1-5	TGTGCCAGCTCCCCAGGTAGCAATCAGCCCCAGCATTTT	CASSPGSNQPQHF
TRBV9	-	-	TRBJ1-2	TGTGCCAGCAGCGTAGACGGGGGGGTCGGAGGCTACACCTTC	CASSVDGGVGGYTF
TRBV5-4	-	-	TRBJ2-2	TGTGCCAGCAGCGAAAACAGCTTTGCTGATACCGGGGAGCTGTTTTTT	CASSENSFADTGELFF
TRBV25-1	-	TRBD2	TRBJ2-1	TGTGCCAGCAGTGAATTATCGGGGGGGCCCTCCAGGGAGCAGTTCTTC	CASSELSGGPSREQFF
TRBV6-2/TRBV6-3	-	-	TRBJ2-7	TGTGCCAGCAGTTTGACTTCTCCTTTCTACGAGCAGTACTTC	CASSLTSPFYEQYF
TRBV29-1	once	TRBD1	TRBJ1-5	TGCAGCGGTGGACAGGGGGTCAATCAGCCCCAGCATTTT	CSGGQGVNQPQHF
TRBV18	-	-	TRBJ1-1	TGTGCCAGCTCACCACCGGTGGATGGCACTGAAGCTTTCTTT	CASSPPVDGTEAFF
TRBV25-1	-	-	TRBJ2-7	TGTGCCAGCACGGGATCAGGGAAGCAGTACTTC	CASTGSGKQYF
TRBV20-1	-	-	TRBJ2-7	TGCAGTGCTAGTGTGGCGGGCGAGCAGTACTTC	CSASVAGEQYF
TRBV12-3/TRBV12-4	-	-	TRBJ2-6	TGTGCCAGCAGTTTCGCCCCAGCTGGGGCCAACGTCCTGACTTTC	CASSFAPAGANVLTF
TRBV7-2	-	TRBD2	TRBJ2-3	TGTGCCAGCAGCCTCCCCGGGACTAGCGTCACCACAGATACGCAGTATTTT	CASSLPGTSVTTDTQYF